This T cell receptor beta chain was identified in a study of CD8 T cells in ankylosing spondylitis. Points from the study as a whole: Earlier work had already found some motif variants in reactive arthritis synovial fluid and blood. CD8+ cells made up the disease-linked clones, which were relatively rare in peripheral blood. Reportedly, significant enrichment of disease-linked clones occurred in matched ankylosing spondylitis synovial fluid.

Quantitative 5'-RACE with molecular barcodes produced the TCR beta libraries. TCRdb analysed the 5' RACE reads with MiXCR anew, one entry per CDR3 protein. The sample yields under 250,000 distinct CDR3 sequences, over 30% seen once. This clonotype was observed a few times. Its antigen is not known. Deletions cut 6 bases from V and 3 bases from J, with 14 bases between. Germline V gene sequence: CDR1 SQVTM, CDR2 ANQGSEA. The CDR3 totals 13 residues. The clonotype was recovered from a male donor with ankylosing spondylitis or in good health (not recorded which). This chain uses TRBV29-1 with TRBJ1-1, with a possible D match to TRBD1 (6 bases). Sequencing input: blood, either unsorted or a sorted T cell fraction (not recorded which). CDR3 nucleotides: TGCAGCGTCCGACAGGATGGGGACACTGAAGCTTTCTTT. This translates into CSVRQDGDTEAFF.